Below, 30 T cell receptor beta chains from the same sample are listed, as sequenced in a study of early stage breast cancer tumors. Generated by immunoSEQ multiplex PCR, the TCRdb table keeps only in-frame clones and is missing some. The sample includes some 30,000 clones, 60% to 80% seen only once; the top ten take 10%. The specimen was breast tumor tissue. Receptors originate from a person in their thirties with breast cancer.

V is TRBV7-2 and J is TRBJ2-1, with TRBD2 as a possible D gene (6 bases). With 8 bases removed from V and 6 bases from J, the gap between germline ends came to 17 bases. This CDR3 has 14 residues. The germline CDR1 and CDR2 sequences are SGHTA and FQGNSA. Here the CDR3 reads CASAGPDVFNEQFF. As DNA, the CDR3 is TGTGCCAGCGCGGGGCCCGACGTATTCAATGAGCAGTTCTTC.

J is TRBJ2-1 and V is TRBV5-8, with 9 bases identical to TRBD2. With V trimmed by 4 bases and J by 9 bases, 14 bases remained unmatched. There are 16 residues in the CDR3. Germline lookup yields CDR1 SGHTS and CDR2 YDEGEE. The CDR3 here is CASSRGGVAGASEQFF. The CDR3 bases are TGTGCCAGCAGCAGGGGAGGGGTAGCGGGAGCATCTGAGCAGTTCTTC.

The chain joins TRBV4-2 to TRBJ2-3, with a weak D call TRBD2 (6 bases). The CDR3 has 17 amino acids. Germline CDR1 and CDR2: LGHNA and YNFKEQ. The ends were cut back, 0 bases at V and 1 base at J, with 14 bases in the middle. In DNA, the CDR3 is TGTGCCAGCAGCCAAGATATAACGTCTAGCGGCACAGATACGCAGTATTTT. Translating it yields CASSQDITSSGTDTQYF.

This clone was seen just once. This chain uses TRBV18 with TRBJ2-2, with D possibly being TRBD1 or TRBD2 (5 bases each). The ends were cut back, 5 bases at V and 0 bases at J, with 13 bases in the middle. Germline values: CDR1 KGHSH, CDR2 LQKENI. The CDR3 consists of 16 residues. CDR3 coding DNA: TGTGCCAGCTCATCCGGGACCACCGCGAACACCGGGGAGCTGTTTTTT. This translates into CASSSGTTANTGELFF. Supplemented by reference TRBV18 and TRBJ2-2, the full variable domain reads NAGVMQNPRHLVRRRGQEARLRCSPMKGHSHVYWYRQLPEEGLKFMVYLQKENIIDESGMPKERFSAEFPKEGPSILRIQQVVRGDSAAYFCASSSGTTANTGELFFGEGSRLTVL.

J is TRBJ2-7 and V is TRBV5-1; tentative D call: TRBD2 (6 bases). Germline loops: CDR1 SGHRS, CDR2 YFSETQ. The CDR3 spans 13 residues. Trimming removed 5 bases at V and 2 bases at J, with 11 bases between. CDR3 in amino acids: CASRPSATYEQYF. CDR3 in DNA: TGCGCCAGCAGACCTAGCGCGACCTACGAGCAGTACTTC.

By sample fraction, this clone is medium-sized (0.01 to 0.1%). The V and J genes are TRBV5-5 and TRBJ1-2; no clear D. Between the trimmed V and J ends, which lost 1 base and 3 bases, there was a span of 7 bases. The CDR3 consists of 13 residues. Germline CDR1 SGHKS, CDR2 YYEKEE (reference sequence). Written as DNA, the CDR3 is TGTGCCAGCAGCTTGCAAGGGCACTATGGCTACACCTTC. Its protein is CASSLQGHYGYTF. Full variable domain (outside the CDR3, taken from reference TRBV5-5 and TRBJ1-2): DAGVTQSPTHLIKTRGQQVTLRCSPISGHKSVSWYQQVLGQGPQFIFQYYEKEERGRGNFPDRFSARQFPNYSSELNVNALLLGDSALYLCASSLQGHYGYTFGSGTRLTVV.

The genes are TRBV19 and TRBJ2-2, with 8 bases fitting TRBD2. V lost 6 bases and J lost 4; bases outside the gene matches: 7. CDR3 length: 15 amino acids. Germline CDR1 and CDR2: LNHDA and SQIVND (reference sequence). The CDR3 loop is CASSRAGRGTGELFF. CDR3 coding DNA: TGTGCCAGTAGCAGGGCCGGGAGGGGCACCGGGGAGCTGTTTTTT.

V and J are TRBV2 and TRBJ2-1, with D possibly matching TRBD2 (7 bases). The length of the CDR3 is 18 residues. CDR1 and CDR2 from the germline V gene are SNHLY and FYNNEI. Trimming removed 8 bases at V and 1 base at J, with 24 bases between. The CDR3 coding sequence is TGTGCCAGCTGCCCGGAGCAGAGGGGGGGAAGGTCCTACAATGAGCAGTTCTTC. It specifies CASCPEQRGGRSYNEQFF.

V and J are TRBV7-3 and TRBJ1-2, with no clear D. Trimming stripped 1 base from V and 2 bases from J, with 5 bases between. This CDR3 has 13 amino acids. Germline V gene lookup returns CDR1 SGHTA and CDR2 FQGTGA. This CDR3 is CASSLRANYGYTF. The CDR3 coding sequence is TGTGCCAGCAGCTTAAGAGCAAACTATGGCTACACCTTC.

This clone has more than one count but fewer than ten. V gene TRBV7-3 combines with J gene TRBJ2-2; D is unresolved. Between the trimmed V and J ends, which lost 1 base and 0 bases, there was a span of 9 bases. The germline CDR1 and CDR2 sequences are SGHTA and FQGTGA. There are 16 residues in the CDR3. CDR3 in DNA: TGTGCCAGCAGCTTAAGCGCAGTCGCGAACACCGGGGAGCTGTTTTTT. It specifies CASSLSAVANTGELFF.

This sequence joins TRBV5-1 and TRBJ1-2; TRBD1 matches 10 bases. Germline loops: CDR1 SGHRS, CDR2 YFSETQ. Trimming at V came to 2 bases and at J to 4 bases, leaving 8 bases not matched to a gene. The CDR3 contains 16 residues. Written as DNA, the CDR3 is TGCGCCAGCAGCTTAGGCGGGACAGGGGATATCTATGGCTACACCTTC. As protein: CASSLGGTGDIYGYTF.

The table lists this clone with a count of one. The V gene is TRBV28, the J gene TRBJ1-1, with TRBD1 matching over 8 bases. Germline CDR1 and CDR2: MDHEN and SYDVKM. The CDR3 consists of 12 residues. Trimming took 7 bases from V and 9 from J; bases not matched to a gene: 7. The CDR3 DNA reads TGTGCCAGCACCCAGCAGGGGGCCCAAGCTTTCTTT. Amino acid sequence: CASTQQGAQAFF.

The V call is TRBV2, the J call TRBJ2-5; a weak D match, TRBD2 (6 bases). The germline CDR1 and CDR2 sequences are SNHLY and FYNNEI. Trimming stripped 8 bases from V and 7 bases from J, with 20 bases between. This CDR3 is built from 14 residues. CDR3: CASERAGLGGTQYF. In DNA, the CDR3 is TGTGCCAGCGAGCGGGCCGGTTTGGGGGGGACCCAGTACTTC.

This clone was recorded a few times. This chain connects TRBV10-1 to TRBJ2-2, with no clear D. CDR1 is WNHNN, CDR2 SYGVQD, per germline (reference sequence). CDR3 length: 13 amino acids. V was clipped by 5 bases and J by 4 bases, with 8 bases between them. CDR3 residues: CASSRYVTGELFF. The CDR3 DNA reads TGCGCCAGCAGTCGATACGTCACCGGGGAGCTGTTTTTT.

The table lists this clone with a count of one. The chain is built from TRBV29-1 and TRBJ2-3; 9 bases fit TRBD2. The CDR3 is 18 amino acids. After removal of 6 bases from V and 1 base from J, the junction contained 17 bases not matched to a gene. Germline assignment: CDR1 SQVTM and CDR2 ANQGSEA. This chain's CDR3 is CSVAKTLGLAFGTDTQYF. The CDR3, as DNA: TGCAGCGTCGCCAAAACGTTGGGACTAGCATTCGGCACAGATACGCAGTATTTT.

This clone was recorded once. This chain uses TRBV5-4 with TRBJ2-5; D is uncertain. CDR3 length equals 15 residues. V lost 3 bases to trimming and J lost 0 bases, with 12 bases between them. CDR1 and CDR2 (germline): SGHNT, YYREEE (reference sequence). CDR3 region: CASSSARPNQETQYF. CDR3 in DNA: TGTGCCAGCAGCTCAGCGAGACCCAACCAAGAGACCCAGTACTTC.

For the CDR3, the DNA is TGTGCCAGCAGTGGGGTAGAGACCCAGTACTTC. Its protein product is CASSGVETQYF. V usage is TRBV2 and J usage is TRBJ2-5; D uncertain. Trimming left V 4 bases short and J 4 bases short, with 4 bases between. The CDR3 consists of 11 residues. CDR1 is SNHLY, CDR2 FYNNEI, per germline.

This clone has only a few counts. The chain combines TRBV11-2 with TRBJ2-1, with TRBD2 matching over 8 bases. This CDR3 is built from 15 residues. Germline V gives CDR1 SGHAT, CDR2 FQNNGV. Trimming took 2 bases from V and 3 from J; bases not matched to a gene: 3. CDR3 residues: CASSLMSGGYNEQFF. The CDR3 bases are TGTGCCAGCAGCTTAATGAGCGGGGGCTACAATGAGCAGTTCTTC. Using reference TRBV11-2 and TRBJ2-1 for the parts outside the CDR3, the full variable domain is EAGVAQSPRYKIIEKRQSVAFWCNPISGHATLYWYQQILGQGPKLLIQFQNNGVVDDSQLPKDRFSAERLKGVDSTLKIQPAKLEDSAVYLCASSLMSGGYNEQFFGPGTRLTVL.

This clone was observed once. V gene TRBV4-1 combines with J gene TRBJ2-2; 13 bases are shared with TRBD2. Germline V gives CDR1 MGHRA, CDR2 YSYEKL. This CDR3 spans 20 amino acids. V was pared by 2 bases and J by 4 bases, with 13 bases of the junction left unmatched. CDR3 sequence (DNA): TGCGCCAGCAGCCAAAGACTCTCCGGGACTAGCGGGACTCCCACCGGGGAGCTGTTTTTT. Amino acids: CASSQRLSGTSGTPTGELFF.

The genes are TRBV11-2 and TRBJ2-3; D remains ambiguous. This CDR3 region has 12 residues. V was cut by 1 base and J by 4 bases, with 3 bases left in between. CDR1 and CDR2 (germline): SGHAT, FQNNGV. The CDR3 DNA follows: TGTGCCAGCAGCTTAGCCGCAGATACGCAGTATTTT. Translating gives CASSLAADTQYF. Complete variable domain (other parts from reference TRBV11-2 and TRBJ2-3): EAGVAQSPRYKIIEKRQSVAFWCNPISGHATLYWYQQILGQGPKLLIQFQNNGVVDDSQLPKDRFSAERLKGVDSTLKIQPAKLEDSAVYLCASSLAADTQYFGPGTRLTVL.

This clone was recorded only once. This chain joins TRBV18 and TRBJ2-2; D gene unclear. Trimming left V 5 bases short and J 4 bases short, with 5 bases between. Germline CDR1 reads KGHSH; CDR2 reads LQKENI. The CDR3 runs to 12 residues. The CDR3 is CASSSTTGELFF. The CDR3 nucleotides read TGTGCCAGCTCATCAACCACCGGGGAGCTGTTTTTT.

This clone appeared a single time. CDR3 sequence (DNA): TGTGCCAGCAGCCTCATGGAGGGGGTTGCCTACGAGCAGTACTTC. Amino acids: CASSLMEGVAYEQYF. The chain has TRBV14 and TRBJ2-5; D possibly matches TRBD1 or TRBD2 (6 bases each). The end of the DNA fits TRBJ2-7 better, so the J call may be wrong. This CDR3 comprises 15 residues. The germline CDR1 and CDR2 sequences are SGHDN and FVKESK.

The chain carries TRBV7-3 and TRBJ2-1, with no clear D. The ends were cut back, 1 base at V and 8 bases at J, with 9 bases in the middle. CDR3 length: 13 amino acids. Germline V gives CDR1 SGHTA, CDR2 FQGTGA. The chain's CDR3 is CASSLKWRHEQFF. The CDR3 DNA follows: TGTGCCAGCAGCTTAAAGTGGCGCCATGAGCAGTTCTTC.

The sample holds one count of this clone. The genes are TRBV7-3 and TRBJ2-1; 16 bases map to TRBD2. The CDR3 is 16 amino acids. Germline assignment: CDR1 SGHTA and CDR2 FQGTGA. V lost 3 bases to trimming and J lost 7 bases; unmatched junction nucleotides: 3. The CDR3 protein is CASSFGTSGRGNEQFF. CDR3 nucleotide sequence: TGTGCCAGCAGCTTCGGGACTAGCGGGAGGGGGAATGAGCAGTTCTTC.

The J gene is TRBJ1-3, the V gene TRBV28; D gene ambiguous. With 3 bases removed from V and 3 bases from J, the gap between germline ends came to 9 bases. The germline V gene has CDR1 MDHEN and CDR2 SYDVKM. The length of the CDR3 is 14 residues. The CDR3 DNA sequence: TGTGCCAGCAGTTTTGGGATAGGTGGAAACACCATATATTTT. This sequence encodes CASSFGIGGNTIYF.

The table lists this clone with a few counts. The chain links TRBV18 to TRBJ2-5, with D perhaps TRBD2 (6 bases). CDR3 length equals 18 residues. Germline V gene lookup returns CDR1 KGHSH and CDR2 LQKENI. Deletions cut 1 base from V and 4 bases from J, with 22 bases between. This CDR3 is CASSPQQVSGGVGETQYF. CDR3 sequence (DNA): TGTGCCAGCTCACCACAACAGGTGTCCGGAGGGGTCGGAGAGACCCAGTACTTC.

The chain employs TRBV11-3 and TRBJ2-2; 12 bases align to TRBD2. V was clipped by 4 bases and J by 1 base; unmatched bases: 4. The CDR3 is 17 residues long. Germline CDR1 SGHNT, CDR2 YENEEA. In nucleotides, the CDR3 is TGTGCCAGCAGCTCCCAACTAGCGGGAGGGAACACCGGGGAGCTGTTTTTT. Amino acid sequence: CASSSQLAGGNTGELFF.

The chain employs TRBV14 and TRBJ2-5; D remains unclear. The CDR3 runs 12 residues. V was shortened by 0 bases and J by 7 bases, with 6 bases between the two germline ends. Germline values: CDR1 SGHDN, CDR2 FVKESK. CDR3 sequence (DNA): TGTGCCAGCAGCCAAGATTGGGGGACCCAGTACTTC. Amino acid sequence: CASSQDWGTQYF.

The V and J genes are TRBV7-6 and TRBJ1-1, with a weak D call TRBD1 (6 bases). CDR3 length equals 12 residues. Between the trimmed V and J ends, which lost 5 bases and 10 bases, there was a span of 14 bases. The germline V gene has CDR1 SGHVS and CDR2 FNYEAQ. The CDR3 spells CASSPDSGVAFF. The CDR3 DNA follows: TGTGCCAGCAGCCCAGACTCAGGGGTAGCTTTCTTT.

The chain employs TRBV19 and TRBJ2-1; TRBD1 or TRBD2 may be the D gene (5 bases each). Germline CDR1 reads LNHDA; CDR2 reads SQIVND (reference sequence). CDR3 size: 15 residues. Trimming pared 7 bases from V and 0 bases from J, leaving 13 bases between. CDR3 sequence reads: CASMTGTGSYNEQFF. The DNA for the CDR3 is TGTGCCAGTATGACCGGGACGGGCTCCTACAATGAGCAGTTCTTC.